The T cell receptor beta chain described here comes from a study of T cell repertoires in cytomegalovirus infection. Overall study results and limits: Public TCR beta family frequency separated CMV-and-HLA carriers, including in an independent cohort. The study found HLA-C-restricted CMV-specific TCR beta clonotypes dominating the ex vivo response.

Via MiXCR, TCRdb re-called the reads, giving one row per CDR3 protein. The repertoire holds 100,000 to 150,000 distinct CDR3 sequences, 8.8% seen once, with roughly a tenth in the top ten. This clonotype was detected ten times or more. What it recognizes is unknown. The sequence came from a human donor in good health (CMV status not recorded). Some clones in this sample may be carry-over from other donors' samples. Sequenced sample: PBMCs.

CDR3 sequence: CASSLGASGGQNEQFF. In nucleotides, the CDR3 is TGTGCCAGCAGCTTAGGAGCTAGCGGGGGTCAGAATGAGCAGTTCTTC. The chain couples TRBV7-2 to TRBJ2-1, with 10 bases identical to TRBD2. V shed 1 base, J shed 7 bases, and the junction held 7 bases outside the gene matches. The CDR3 totals 16 residues. Germline-derived CDR1 and CDR2 are SGHTA and FQGNSA.